These 4 T cell receptor beta chains came from one sample sequenced in a study of T cells in Graves' hyperthyroidism and ophthalmopathy. Amplified TCR beta CDR3 regions derived from RNA transcripts. The primer set for the first-round RT-PCR of the TCR CDR3 was HTBI. From the multiplex PCR reads, TCRdb called clonotypes with MiXCR, one entry per CDR3 protein. The data show nearly 250,000 distinct CDR3 sequences, 24% seen once. The specimen sequenced was blood. These receptors were taken from a woman between 40 and 50 years old with Graves' ophthalmopathy.

This clonotype was detected ten times or more. The rearrangement links TRBV30 to TRBJ2-7, with TRBD2 identical over 13 bases. V shed 3 bases and J 4 bases; nucleotides not matched to a gene: 6. CDR1 and CDR2 from the germline V gene are GTSNPN and SVGIG (reference sequence). CDR3 length: 15 residues. DNA of the CDR3: TGTGCCTGGAGGAGGGGGACTAGCGGGACTTACGAGCAGTACTTC. Translated, it gives CAWRRGTSGTYEQYF.

This clonotype came up a few times. The chain carries TRBV6-5 and TRBJ2-7; D could derive from TRBD1 or TRBD2 (5 bases each). V lost 2 bases, J lost 2 bases, and 10 bases lay in between. Germline assignment: CDR1 MNHEY and CDR2 SVGAGI. The CDR3 is made up of 14 amino acids. The CDR3 spells CASSYGGPTYEQYF. CDR3 nucleotide sequence: TGTGCCAGCAGTTACGGGGGACCGACCTACGAGCAGTACTTC.

This clonotype has ten or more counts. The chain combines TRBV7-9 with TRBJ2-2; D not resolved. This CDR3 contains 14 residues. Looked up from germline, CDR1 is SEHNR and CDR2 is FQNEAQ (reference sequence). Trimming stripped 5 bases from V and 0 bases from J, with 7 bases between. CDR3 coding DNA: TGTGCCAGCAGCCCGTTCGCGAACACCGGGGAGCTGTTTTTT. Its translation is CASSPFANTGELFF.

The CDR3 region has the DNA TGCAGTGCAAGGGACCGAAAAAATTCACCCCTCCACTTT. Protein product: CSARDRKNSPLHF. The chain carries TRBV20-1 and TRBJ1-6, with a weak D call TRBD1 (5 bases). The germline V gene has CDR1 DFQATT and CDR2 SNEGSKA (reference sequence). CDR3 size: 13 residues. V was clipped by 6 bases and J by 7 bases, with 13 bases between them.